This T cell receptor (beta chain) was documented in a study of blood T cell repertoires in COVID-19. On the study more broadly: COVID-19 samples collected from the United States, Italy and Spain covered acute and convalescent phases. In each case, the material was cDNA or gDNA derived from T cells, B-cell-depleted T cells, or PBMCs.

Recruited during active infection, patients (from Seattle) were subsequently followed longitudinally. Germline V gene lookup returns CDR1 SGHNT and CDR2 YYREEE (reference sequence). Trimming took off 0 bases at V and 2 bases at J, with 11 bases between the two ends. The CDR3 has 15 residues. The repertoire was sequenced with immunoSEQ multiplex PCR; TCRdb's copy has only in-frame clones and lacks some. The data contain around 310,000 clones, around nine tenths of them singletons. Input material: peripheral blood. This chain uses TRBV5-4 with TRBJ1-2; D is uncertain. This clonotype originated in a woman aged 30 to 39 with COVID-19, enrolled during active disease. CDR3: CASSLVWQRNYGYTF. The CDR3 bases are TGTGCCAGCAGCTTGGTGTGGCAGCGAAACTATGGCTACACCTTC. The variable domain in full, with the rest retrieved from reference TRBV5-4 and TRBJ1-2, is ETGVTQSPTHLIKTRGQQVTLRCSSQSGHNTVSWYQQALGQGPQFIFQYYREEENGRGNFPPRFSGLQFPNYSSELNVNALELDDSALYLCASSLVWQRNYGYTFGSGTRLTVV.